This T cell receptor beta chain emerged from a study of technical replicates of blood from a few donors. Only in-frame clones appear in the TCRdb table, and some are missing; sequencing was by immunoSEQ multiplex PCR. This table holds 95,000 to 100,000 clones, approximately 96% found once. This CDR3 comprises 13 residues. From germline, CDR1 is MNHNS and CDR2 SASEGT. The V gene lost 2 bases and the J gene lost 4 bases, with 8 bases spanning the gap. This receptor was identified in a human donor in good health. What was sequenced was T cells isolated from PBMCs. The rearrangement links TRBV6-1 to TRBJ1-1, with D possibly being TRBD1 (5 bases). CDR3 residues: CASSEQGFTEAFF. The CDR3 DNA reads TGTGCCAGCAGTGAACAGGGCTTCACTGAAGCTTTCTTT.